Presented here are 26 T cell receptor beta chains from one specimen sequenced in a study of OX40 agonist ivuxolimab in advanced cancers. Assay used: immunoSEQ multiplex PCR; TCRdb lists only in-frame clones, some missing. Of approximately 80,000 clones detected, roughly 89% appear once; the ten largest clones hold about 0.2%. Specimen: CD4+ or CD8+ T cells sorted from blood, collected in a trial of the OX40 agonist ivuxolimab. The receptor set was obtained from an adult with an advanced solid tumor such as melanoma, head and neck, liver or kidney cancer.

The rearrangement uses TRBV6-6 and TRBJ2-7; TRBD2 agrees at 11 bases. The CDR3 sequence is 15 residues long. Germline trimming cut 6 bases from V and 0 bases from J; bases unmatched to any gene: 4. Germline lookup yields CDR1 MNHNY and CDR2 SVGAGI (reference sequence). In nucleotides, the CDR3 is TGTGCCAGCAGAGATAGCGGGAGGGTCTCCTACGAGCAGTACTTC. Amino acid sequence: CASRDSGRVSYEQYF.

This clone was seen a single time. The chain carries TRBV30 and TRBJ1-6; D remains unclear. The CDR3 has 12 amino acids. V lost 0 bases and J 9 bases, leaving 6 bases between the germline ends. CDR1 and CDR2 from the germline V gene are GTSNPN and SVGIG (reference sequence). Written as DNA, the CDR3 is TGTGCCTGGAGTGTACAAACTTCACCCCTCCACTTT. It translates to CAWSVQTSPLHF.

The chain has TRBV6-1 and TRBJ1-1; 7 positions match TRBD1. V lost 4 bases and J lost 6; bases outside the gene matches: 8. Germline CDR1 reads MNHNS; CDR2 reads SASEGT. The CDR3 covers 14 residues. The CDR3 sequence is CASSGELRGPEAFF. DNA of the CDR3: TGTGCCAGCAGTGGAGAGTTAAGGGGGCCTGAAGCTTTCTTT.

The CDR3 nucleotides read TGCGCCAGCAGCTTGGCGGGACCGGGGACAGATACGCAGTATTTT. Translated, it gives CASSLAGPGTDTQYF. V gene TRBV5-1 combines with J gene TRBJ2-3, with D possibly called TRBD1 or TRBD2 (5 bases each). CDR1 and CDR2 from the germline V gene are SGHRS and YFSETQ. There are 15 residues in the CDR3. Trimming stripped 0 bases from V and 3 bases from J, with 11 bases between.

The genes are TRBV12-5 and TRBJ1-2; 8 nucleotides align to TRBD1. CDR3 length: 16 amino acids. CDR1 is LGHNT and CDR2 is FRNRAP in the germline V gene. V lost 0 bases and J lost 4; bases outside the gene matches: 7. The CDR3 loop reads CASGLVVTGAPYGYTF. The DNA for the CDR3 is TGTGCTAGTGGTTTGGTGGTGACAGGGGCCCCCTATGGCTACACCTTC.

This clone was observed a single time. Other DNA sequences in the sample encode the same CDR3. The V gene is TRBV28, the J gene TRBJ2-7; 9 positions agree with TRBD2. Germline V lookup: CDR1 MDHEN, CDR2 SYDVKM. The junction had 13 bases not matched to a gene; V was cut back by 5 bases and J by 5 bases. The CDR3 contains 16 residues. As DNA, the CDR3 is TGTGCCAGCAGTCCCACTCTAGCGGGAAGGCGAAACGAGCAGTACTTC. Translated: CASSPTLAGRRNEQYF. The full variable domain, with the rest looked up from reference TRBV28 and TRBJ2-7, is DVKVTQSSRYLVKRTGEKVFLECVQDMDHENMFWYRQDPGLGLRLIYFSYDVKMKEKGDIPEGYSVSREKKERFSLILESASTNQTSMYLCASSPTLAGRRNEQYFGPGTRLTVT.

This chain joins TRBV4-1 and TRBJ2-7; D is unresolved. The V and J ends lost 3 bases and 0 bases respectively, with 12 bases between them. CDR1 MGHRA and CDR2 YSYEKL come from the germline V gene. This CDR3 contains 15 residues. This chain's CDR3 is CASSHNQQSSYEQYF. In DNA form, the CDR3 reads TGCGCCAGCAGCCATAACCAGCAGAGCTCCTACGAGCAGTACTTC.

The chain couples TRBV27 to TRBJ2-2; 8 bases fit TRBD1. Germline CDR1 MNHEY, CDR2 SMNVEV (reference sequence). The CDR3 totals 14 residues. After removal of 5 bases from V and 2 bases from J, the junction contained 1 base not matched to a gene. In DNA, the CDR3 is TGTGCCAGCAGTGGGACAGGTAACACCGGGGAGCTGTTTTTT. As protein: CASSGTGNTGELFF.

J is TRBJ2-2 and V is TRBV30; D may be TRBD1 or TRBD2 (5 bases each). Germline V gene lookup returns CDR1 GTSNPN and CDR2 SVGIG (reference sequence). V was trimmed by 4 bases and J by 6 bases, leaving 9 bases between them. The CDR3 has 12 residues. The CDR3 nucleotides are TGTGCCTGGATCAGAGGGGCCGGGGAGCTGTTTTTT. Amino acid sequence: CAWIRGAGELFF.

A single count supports this clone. The chain couples TRBV5-3 to TRBJ1-5, with D possibly TRBD1 on 5 matching bases. TRBV5-3 carries the ORF label, with uncertain function. V dropped 2 bases and J dropped 0 bases, with 15 bases sitting between them. There are 17 residues in the CDR3. DNA for the CDR3: TGTGCCAGAAGCTTCACAGGAGTAGCTCGTAGCAATCAGCCCCAGCATTTT. Its translation is CARSFTGVARSNQPQHF.

The rearrangement links TRBV6-5 to TRBJ2-7, with a weak D call TRBD1 (6 bases). V was shortened by 5 bases and J by 3 bases, with 14 bases between the two germline ends. The CDR3 has 14 residues. The germline gives CDR1 MNHEY, CDR2 SVGAGI. The DNA for the CDR3 is TGTGCCAGCAGTCAACCGGGACACTTCTACGAGCAGTACTTC. Protein product: CASSQPGHFYEQYF.

CDR3 region: CASSFGGYNEQFF. Here the CDR3 DNA reads TGCGCCAGCAGCTTTGGTGGATACAATGAGCAGTTCTTC. V is TRBV5-1 and J is TRBJ2-1; D is uncertain. V lost 2 bases, J lost 4 bases, and 7 bases lay in between. The germline gives CDR1 SGHRS, CDR2 YFSETQ. The CDR3 has 13 amino acids. Based on the CDR3 plus reference TRBV5-1 and TRBJ2-1, the full variable domain is KAGVTQTPRYLIKTRGQQVTLSCSPISGHRSVSWYQQTPGQGLQFLFEYFSETQRNKGNFPGRFSGRQFSNSRSEMNVSTLELGDSALYLCASSFGGYNEQFFGPGTRLTVL.

The chain carries TRBV5-1 and TRBJ1-4; 8 bases are shared with TRBD1. Trimming took 0 bases from V and 8 from J; bases not matched to a gene: 12. This CDR3 spans 17 amino acids. CDR1 and CDR2 (germline): SGHRS, YFSETQ. The CDR3 here is CASSLAKRQGLREKLFF. The CDR3 nucleotides are TGCGCCAGCAGCTTGGCCAAAAGACAGGGGCTGCGAGAAAAACTGTTTTTT. Filled out from reference TRBV5-1 and TRBJ1-4, the complete variable domain reads KAGVTQTPRYLIKTRGQQVTLSCSPISGHRSVSWYQQTPGQGLQFLFEYFSETQRNKGNFPGRFSGRQFSNSRSEMNVSTLELGDSALYLCASSLAKRQGLREKLFFGSGTQLSVL.

This chain joins TRBV5-4 and TRBJ2-5; no firm D call. Trimming pared 0 bases from V and 4 bases from J, leaving 10 bases between. The CDR3 has 14 amino acids. The V gene's germline CDR1 is SGHNT and CDR2 YYREEE (reference sequence). The CDR3 coding sequence is TGTGCCAGCAGCTTGGGACCGTTTGCAGAGACCCAGTACTTC. Translated, it gives CASSLGPFAETQYF.

V gene TRBV29-1 combines with J gene TRBJ2-7, with D possibly TRBD1 on 6 matching bases. The CDR3 sequence is 13 residues long. The V and J ends lost 7 bases and 6 bases respectively, with 19 bases between them. The germline CDR1 and CDR2 sequences are SQVTM and ANQGSEA. CDR3 sequence: CSARRGMETEQYF. Written as DNA, the CDR3 is TGCAGCGCCCGTAGGGGGATGGAGACCGAGCAGTACTTC.

V usage is TRBV19 and J usage is TRBJ2-7; TRBD2 matches at 7 bases. After removal of 6 bases from V and 2 bases from J, the junction contained 7 bases not matched to a gene. Germline values: CDR1 LNHDA, CDR2 SQIVND (reference sequence). The CDR3 extends over 14 amino acids. The CDR3 sequence is CASSAQRGTYEQYF. The CDR3 DNA follows: TGTGCCAGTAGCGCCCAGCGGGGAACCTACGAGCAGTACTTC.

V gene TRBV5-1 combines with J gene TRBJ2-5; TRBD1 matches at 8 bases. Germline CDR1 reads SGHRS; CDR2 reads YFSETQ. The V gene end was trimmed by 1 base and the J gene end by 2 bases; junction bases not matched to a gene: 4. This CDR3 is built from 15 residues. CDR3 loop: CASSLLRTGQETQYF. CDR3 coding DNA: TGCGCCAGCAGCTTGTTAAGGACAGGGCAAGAGACCCAGTACTTC.

The J gene is TRBJ1-5, the V gene TRBV5-1; 8 bases align to TRBD1. CDR1 and CDR2 (germline): SGHRS, YFSETQ. The CDR3 runs 14 residues. The J segment lost 6 bases and the V segment lost 3 bases, leaving 5 bases of the junction unmatched. This CDR3 is CASSSGQDSQPQHF. Here the CDR3 DNA reads TGCGCCAGCAGCTCGGGACAGGACAGTCAGCCCCAGCATTTT.

The chain combines TRBV9 with TRBJ1-1, with D unresolved. Germline-derived CDR1 and CDR2 are SGDLS and YYNGEE. This CDR3 region has 15 residues. The V end was cut by 0 bases, the J end by 4 bases, with 13 bases between. The CDR3 spells CASSVDGRIGTEAFF. In DNA form, the CDR3 reads TGTGCCAGCAGCGTAGACGGGAGGATCGGCACTGAAGCTTTCTTT. The full variable domain, in which reference TRBV9 and TRBJ1-1 provide the parts outside the CDR3, is DSGVTQTPKHLITATGQRVTLRCSPRSGDLSVYWYQQSLDQGLQFLIQYYNGEERAKGNILERFSAQQFPDLHSELNLSSLELGDSALYFCASSVDGRIGTEAFFGQGTRLTVV.

This clone was seen more than once but under ten times. This chain connects TRBV14 to TRBJ1-6; D is uncertain. The germline CDR1 and CDR2 sequences are SGHDN and FVKESK. This CDR3 is built from 12 residues. V lost 2 bases and J lost 12, with 8 bases in between. CDR3 sequence reads: CASSQPPLPLHF. The CDR3 bases are TGTGCCAGCAGCCAACCCCCATTACCCCTCCACTTT. The full variable domain, completed using reference TRBV14 and TRBJ1-6, is EAGVTQFPSHSVIEKGQTVTLRCDPISGHDNLYWYRRVMGKEIKFLLHFVKESKQDESGMPNNRFLAERTGGTYSTLKVQPAELEDSGVYFCASSQPPLPLHFGNGTRLTVT.

The chain combines TRBV2 with TRBJ1-2; D is unresolved. V lost 6 bases, J lost 10 bases, and 18 bases lay in between. This CDR3 spans 13 amino acids. CDR1 SNHLY and CDR2 FYNNEI come from the germline V gene. CDR3 nucleotides: TGTGCCAGCAGATCGGGCCGGGATCCCCACTACACCTTC. Its protein is CASRSGRDPHYTF.

The rearrangement links TRBV29-1 to TRBJ2-5, with D unresolved. V lost 6 bases to trimming and J lost 5 bases, with 13 bases between them. Germline CDR1 is SQVTM and CDR2 is ANQGSEA. The CDR3 runs 12 residues. The CDR3 DNA is TGCAGCGTCCGCCTTGTAGGGGAGACCCAGTACTTC. It encodes CSVRLVGETQYF.

The rearrangement links TRBV29-1 to TRBJ2-7; 9 bases line up with TRBD1. CDR3 size: 14 residues. Germline-derived CDR1 and CDR2 are SQVTM and ANQGSEA. Unmatched junction bases numbered 8, after V lost 4 bases and J lost 4 bases. CDR3 nucleotide sequence: TGCAGCGTTGGGGGCGGACAGGGGCGTTACGAGCAGTACTTC. As protein: CSVGGGQGRYEQYF.

About this clone: One end of the junction fails to match germline, which may point to a read error. The chain links TRBV5-1 to TRBJ1-1; D might be TRBD1 (5 bases). Germline CDR1 SGHRS, CDR2 YFSETQ. The CDR3 has 13 amino acids. The CDR3 sequence: CASSLGRAEGPSF. The CDR3 DNA reads as TGCGCCAGCAGCTTGGGCAGGGCCGAAGGGCCATCATTT.

This chain connects TRBV19 to TRBJ2-6; unclear D gene. The CDR3 extends over 14 amino acids. Germline loops: CDR1 LNHDA, CDR2 SQIVND (reference sequence). Trimming took 6 bases from V and 2 from J, leaving 8 bases between them. This CDR3 reads CASSTIAGANVLTF. CDR3 DNA sequence: TGTGCCAGTAGCACAATAGCTGGGGCCAACGTCCTGACTTTC. Full variable domain (missing parts from reference TRBV19 and TRBJ2-6): DGGITQSPKYLFRKEGQNVTLSCEQNLNHDAMYWYRQDPGQGLRLIYYSQIVNDFQKGDIAEGYSVSREKKESFPLTVTSAQKNPTAFYLCASSTIAGANVLTFGAGSRLTVL.

This rearrangement joins TRBV6-1 to TRBJ1-2, with D possibly matching TRBD1 (5 bases). Germline values: CDR1 MNHNS, CDR2 SASEGT. Trimming left V 4 bases short and J 7 bases short, with 19 bases between. The CDR3 length is 15 residues. The DNA of the CDR3 is TGTGCCAGCAGTGGGAAGGGTAGGGGCCTCCGTGGCTACACCTTC. Amino acids: CASSGKGRGLRGYTF.